The 16 T cell receptor beta chains reported below all come from one sample, sequenced in a study of cytomegalovirus exposure and HLA in healthy donors. Both 60 Vbeta primers and 13 Jbeta primers went into the PCR. The assay was immunoSEQ multiplex PCR, and TCRdb's table has in-frame clones only and misses some. The table lists about 130,000 clones. The specimen was PBMCs. The receptors originated from a woman aged 40 to 50 in good health and CMV-seronegative.

This clone is identified as medium-sized from frequency. V gene TRBV6-1 combines with J gene TRBJ2-7, with D possibly matching TRBD1 (6 bases). This CDR3 has 15 residues. Trimming pared 5 bases from V and 2 bases from J, leaving 16 bases between. Germline CDR1 MNHNS, CDR2 SASEGT. As DNA, the CDR3 is TGTGCCAGCAGTAGAGATGGGGCAGGGGCCTACGAGCAGTACTTC. Its translation: CASSRDGAGAYEQYF.

The chain uses TRBV11-2 and TRBJ1-6; 7 bases agree with TRBD1. Looked up from germline, CDR1 is SGHAT and CDR2 is FQNNGV. The CDR3 loop spans 12 amino acids. V lost 5 bases to trimming and J lost 9 bases; unmatched junction nucleotides: 1. In nucleotides, the CDR3 is TGTGCCAGCAGCGCAGGGGGTTCACCCCTCCACTTT. This translates into CASSAGGSPLHF.

This rearrangement joins TRBV15 to TRBJ2-7, with D perhaps TRBD2 (5 bases). V lost 4 bases and J 3 bases, leaving 16 bases between the germline ends. CDR3 length: 15 residues. Germline CDR1 LNHNV, CDR2 YYDKDF (reference sequence). The CDR3 nucleotides read TGTGCCACCAGCATTGAGTGGGCCGGGAACTACGAGCAGTACTTC. Translation gives CATSIEWAGNYEQYF. Supplemented by reference TRBV15 and TRBJ2-7, the full variable domain reads DAMVIQNPRYQVTQFGKPVTLSCSQTLNHNVMYWYQQKSSQAPKLLFHYYDKDFNNEADTPDNFQSRRPNTSFCFLDIRSPGLGDTAMYLCATSIEWAGNYEQYFGPGTRLTVT.

The CDR3 nucleotides read TGTGCCAGCAGCCGACAGGGAAGTGTTGGCTACACCTTC. Its translation: CASSRQGSVGYTF. The V gene is TRBV14, the J gene TRBJ1-2; 7 nucleotides agree with TRBD1. Per the germline V gene, CDR1 is SGHDN and CDR2 is FVKESK. With V trimmed by 4 bases and J by 7 bases, 6 bases remained unmatched. The CDR3 has 13 residues.

J is TRBJ1-1 and V is TRBV18; 9 bases match TRBD1. The V gene end was trimmed by 5 bases and the J gene end by 3 bases; junction bases not matched to a gene: 7. The germline CDR1 and CDR2 sequences are KGHSH and LQKENI. The CDR3 runs 15 residues. CDR3 DNA: TGTGCCAGCTCATCTTCGACAGGGGGTGACACTGAAGCTTTCTTT. Protein: CASSSSTGGDTEAFF.

This chain uses TRBV5-8 with TRBJ1-4; 11 bases are a match to TRBD1. CDR1 is SGHTS, CDR2 YDEGEE, per germline. This CDR3 has 16 amino acids. Germline trimming cut 3 bases from V and 2 bases from J; bases unmatched to any gene: 3. As DNA, the CDR3 is TGTGCCAGCAGCTCCGGACAGGGGGCGACTAATGAAAAACTGTTTTTT. The encoded protein is CASSSGQGATNEKLFF.

This chain connects TRBV9 to TRBJ1-1, with 9 bases aligning to TRBD1. CDR1 and CDR2 from the germline V gene are SGDLS and YYNGEE. V lost 4 bases, J lost 5 bases, and 15 bases stayed unmatched. The length of the CDR3 is 17 residues. CDR3 amino acids: CASSPIGGDRVGTEAFF. In DNA form, the CDR3 reads TGTGCCAGCAGCCCCATAGGGGGGGACAGGGTGGGAACTGAAGCTTTCTTT.

The CDR3 coding sequence is TGTGCCAGCAGCCCATCGGGACAATTTGGTGGGGCCAACGTCCTGACTTTC. Amino acid sequence: CASSPSGQFGGANVLTF. The chain links TRBV5-6 to TRBJ2-6; perhaps TRBD1 as D (6 bases). The V gene's germline CDR1 is SGHDT and CDR2 YYEEEE. V gave up 4 bases and J gave up 3 bases, with 17 bases separating them. CDR3 length: 17 amino acids.

The chain carries TRBV5-4 and TRBJ2-3; tentatively, D is TRBD1 (8 bases). V was pared by 5 bases and J by 6 bases, with 16 bases between. This CDR3 spans 14 amino acids. The V gene's germline CDR1 is SGHNT and CDR2 YYREEE (reference sequence). The CDR3: CASSRGDRPDTQYF. The CDR3, as DNA: TGTGCCAGCAGTCGGGGGGACAGGCCGGATACGCAGTATTTT.

This chain links TRBV10-3 with TRBJ2-2; D not certain. The CDR3 spans 13 residues. Germline-derived CDR1 and CDR2 are ENHRY and SYGVKD. The V gene lost 6 bases and the J gene lost 7 bases, with 12 bases spanning the gap. The DNA of the CDR3 is TGTGCCATCAGGGCACAGCCCTTCGGGGAGCTGTTTTTT. The encoded protein is CAIRAQPFGELFF.

The chain joins TRBV11-2 to TRBJ1-1, with TRBD1 as a possible D gene (5 bases). The CDR3 extends over 13 amino acids. Trimming took off 5 bases at V and 0 bases at J, with 7 bases between the two ends. The germline V gene has CDR1 SGHAT and CDR2 FQNNGV. The CDR3 coding sequence is TGTGCCAGCAGCCTACAGGTGAACACTGAAGCTTTCTTT. The encoded protein is CASSLQVNTEAFF.

The rearrangement joins TRBV10-3 to TRBJ2-2, with TRBD2 as a possible D gene (5 bases). Germline CDR1 is ENHRY and CDR2 is SYGVKD. This CDR3 has 16 amino acids. With 0 bases removed from V and 5 bases from J, the gap between germline ends came to 13 bases. The DNA for the CDR3 is TGTGCCATCAGTGAGTCAGGGATGGGAGATACCGGGGAGCTGTTTTTT. It is translated as CAISESGMGDTGELFF.

V usage is TRBV9 and J usage is TRBJ2-5, with 9 bases aligning to TRBD1. The J call may not be correct, given that the DNA end is closer to TRBJ2-7. Per the germline V gene, CDR1 is SGDLS and CDR2 is YYNGEE. The CDR3 sequence is 14 residues long. In nucleotides, the CDR3 is TGTGCCAGCAGTGCCTTGGGACAGGGTTACGAGCAGTACTTC. Translated, it gives CASSALGQGYEQYF.

This chain joins TRBV19 and TRBJ2-1; 7 positions agree with TRBD1. The germline V gene encodes CDR1 LNHDA and CDR2 SQIVND (reference sequence). The junction had 8 bases not matched to a gene; V was cut back by 3 bases and J by 0 bases. This CDR3 region has 17 residues. CDR3: CASSMGLRGSSYNEQFF. The CDR3 bases are TGTGCCAGTAGTATGGGCCTCAGGGGGAGCTCCTACAATGAGCAGTTCTTC.

The chain links TRBV5-8 to TRBJ2-4; 7 bases line up with TRBD1. The V and J ends lost 4 bases and 8 bases, in that order; junction bases with no gene match: 3. CDR1 and CDR2 from the germline V gene are SGHTS and YDEGEE. The CDR3 has 12 residues. CDR3 residues: CASSPGQDIQYF. The DNA of the CDR3 is TGTGCCAGCAGCCCTGGACAGGACATTCAGTACTTC.

CDR3 coding DNA: TGTGCCAGCAGTTCCTTCGATACGCAGTATTTT. Translated: CASSSFDTQYF. The chain joins TRBV28 to TRBJ2-3; D is ambiguous. V shed 4 bases and J shed 6 bases, with 5 bases lying between them. The CDR3 contains 11 residues. The germline V gene has CDR1 MDHEN and CDR2 SYDVKM.